This T cell receptor beta chain was recovered during a study of blood T cells in healthy people across ages. Study results and caveats: Naive CD4+ cells and diversity were both higher in long-lived donors than in aged donors. The recorded TCR beta diversity per million T cells decreased in a roughly linear manner with age.

The table lists this clonotype with a few counts. Its antigen is unknown. Next came a second PCR, run for roughly 6 to 11 cycles, which used a sample-barcoded 5' primer along with a J-beta primer mix. A minimum of 2.5 million CDR3-containing paired-end reads was obtained for each sample. TCRdb passed the 5' RACE reads through MiXCR, listing each CDR3 protein once. In the table there are 550,000 to 600,000 distinct CDR3 sequences, 27% of which are singletons. V was trimmed by 0 bases and J by 1 base, leaving 11 bases between them. The CDR3 has 16 amino acids. Germline CDR1 is LGHNA and CDR2 is YSLEER. The clonotype was recovered from a woman aged 70-85 years in good health. The sample comprised blood. This chain uses TRBV4-3 with TRBJ2-3, with TRBD2 as a possible D gene (7 bases). The CDR3, as DNA: TGCGCCAGCAGCCAAGAACTGCGGGGGCGCACAGATACGCAGTATTTT. Translating it yields CASSQELRGRTDTQYF.